This T cell receptor (beta chain) emerged from a study of cytomegalovirus exposure and HLA in healthy donors. Study-wide findings and caveats: Specific recognition of CMV antigens was confirmed in vitro for a few chains (all CMV-associated).

The method was immunoSEQ multiplex PCR; TCRdb's version includes in-frame clones alone and lacks a portion of them. This sample yields 250,000 to 400,000 clones, of which roughly 86% are seen a single time; roughly 0.96% belongs to the top ten. V lost 4 bases, J lost 0 bases, and 4 bases lay in between. Per the germline V gene, CDR1 is PRHDT and CDR2 is FYEKMQ (reference sequence). This CDR3 comprises 13 residues. For this clone: Antigen specificity is unknown.

The receptor was isolated from a man aged 25 to 45 in good health and CMV-seronegative. The rearrangement links TRBV13 to TRBJ2-1; D is ambiguous. Sequencing was performed on PBMCs. The DNA of the CDR3 is TGTGCCAGCAGCTCCGGCTCCTACAATGAGCAGTTCTTC. Amino acid sequence: CASSSGSYNEQFF.